Each of the 23 T cell receptor beta chains below was sequenced from the same sample in a study of blood T cells in healthy people across ages. Primers used in a second PCR of about 6 to 11 cycles were a sample-barcoded 5' primer and a J-beta primer mix. TCRdb re-called the 5' RACE reads through MiXCR, storing one row per CDR3 protein. The sample holds about 620,000 distinct CDR3 sequences, about 21% seen once. The specimen was blood. These receptor sequences come from a man aged 70 or older in good health.

The chain recombines TRBV7-9 with TRBJ1-6, with D unresolved. V shed 1 base and J shed 9 bases, with 13 bases lying between them. CDR3 size: 15 residues. Germline CDR1 SEHNR, CDR2 FQNEAQ (reference sequence). CDR3 sequence: CASSLEGQAISPLHF. As DNA, the CDR3 is TGTGCCAGCAGCTTAGAGGGCCAAGCAATTTCACCCCTCCACTTT.

The V and J genes are TRBV2 and TRBJ2-2, with D perhaps given as TRBD1 or TRBD2 (5 bases each). Per the germline V gene, CDR1 is SNHLY and CDR2 is FYNNEI. The CDR3 has 15 residues. Trimming removed 5 bases from V and 1 base from J, with 11 bases in between. For the CDR3, the DNA is TGTGCCAGCAGTCGGGACGGCCGGAACACCGGGGAGCTGTTTTTT. This codes for CASSRDGRNTGELFF.

The genes are TRBV5-8 and TRBJ1-1; D uncertain. CDR1 is SGHTS and CDR2 is YDEGEE in the germline V gene. This CDR3 has 10 amino acids. Deletions cut 5 bases from V and 8 bases from J, with 7 bases between. The CDR3 protein is CASRTGEAFF. In DNA form, the CDR3 reads TGTGCCAGCAGGACGGGGGAAGCTTTCTTT.

This clonotype was counted at least ten times. V usage is TRBV2 and J usage is TRBJ2-5; the match to TRBD2 covers 9 bases. CDR3 length: 13 residues. The trim removed 7 bases at V and 4 bases at J, leaving 4 bases unmatched. Germline V lookup: CDR1 SNHLY, CDR2 FYNNEI. This chain's CDR3 is CASNSGRGETQYF. DNA for the CDR3: TGTGCCAGCAATAGCGGGAGAGGAGAGACCCAGTACTTC.

This clonotype has just a few counts. The J gene is TRBJ2-5, the V gene TRBV2; D not resolved. V was pared by 1 base and J by 7 bases, with 10 bases between. The germline V gene has CDR1 SNHLY and CDR2 FYNNEI. This CDR3 is 13 amino acids long. The CDR3 DNA is TGTGCCAGCAGTGAAGGCGGCCTCCGGACCCAGTACTTC. Protein: CASSEGGLRTQYF.

There are a few counts of this clonotype. The chain carries TRBV6-6 and TRBJ2-7, with 7 positions matching TRBD2. This CDR3 contains 16 residues. Germline V CDR1 and CDR2: MNHNY, SVGAGI (reference sequence). J lost 5 bases, V lost 0 bases, and 10 bases had no gene match. CDR3 residues: CASSYSLREGPHEQYF. DNA for the CDR3: TGTGCCAGCAGTTACTCTCTGAGGGAGGGCCCCCACGAGCAGTACTTC.

This sequence joins TRBV20-1 and TRBJ2-5; 14 nucleotides line up with TRBD2. The J call may be incorrect, as the DNA end agrees better with TRBJ2-1. CDR3 size: 13 residues. Germline V lookup: CDR1 DFQATT, CDR2 SNEGSKA (reference sequence). In nucleotides, the CDR3 is TGCAGTGCTCCGGGACTAGCGGGAGTCGAGCAGTTCTTC. It translates to CSAPGLAGVEQFF.

The V gene is TRBV27, the J gene TRBJ2-3, with 9 bases identical to TRBD1. The germline CDR1 and CDR2 sequences are MNHEY and SMNVEV (reference sequence). The junction had 15 bases not matched to a gene; V was cut back by 8 bases and J by 0 bases. There are 18 residues in the CDR3. The CDR3 coding sequence is TGTGCCAGCGGACAGGGACAGGGTAAATCCTCTAGCACAGATACGCAGTATTTT. It translates to CASGQGQGKSSSTDTQYF.

The V call is TRBV5-6, the J call TRBJ2-1, with 7 bases identical to TRBD1. The ends lost 4 bases at V and 0 bases at J; junction bases unmatched: 7. This CDR3 is built from 16 residues. The germline V gene has CDR1 SGHDT and CDR2 YYEEEE. CDR3 in DNA: TGTGCCAGCAGCCCCTCGACAGGGCACTCCTACAATGAGCAGTTCTTC. Translation: CASSPSTGHSYNEQFF.

The gene calls are TRBV7-8 and TRBJ1-6, with TRBD1 as a possible D gene (5 bases). The CDR3 is 16 residues long. CDR1 and CDR2 (germline): SGHVS, FQNEAQ. The V gene lost 5 bases and the J gene lost 5 bases, with 16 bases spanning the gap. The CDR3 sequence: CASSLGVSLDNSPLHF. CDR3 bases: TGTGCCAGCAGCCTAGGGGTTTCGTTGGATAATTCACCCCTCCACTTT.

This clonotype has more than one count but fewer than ten. The genes are TRBV18 and TRBJ2-5; a possible D gene is TRBD2 (6 bases). The J call may be mistaken, given a closer DNA end match to TRBJ2-1. CDR3 size: 14 residues. CDR1 KGHSH and CDR2 LQKENI come from the germline V gene. The DNA for the CDR3 is TGTGCCAGCTCAGGGGGGACCCGCATGAATGAGCAGTTCTTC. This gives the protein CASSGGTRMNEQFF.

The chain joins TRBV3-1 to TRBJ2-5; 9 bases fit TRBD2. Germline V gives CDR1 LGHDT, CDR2 YNNKEL (reference sequence). V lost 0 bases, J lost 2 bases, and 4 bases stayed unmatched. This CDR3 spans 16 amino acids. The CDR3 spells CASSQDLAGIQETQYF. As DNA, the CDR3 is TGTGCCAGCAGCCAAGATCTAGCGGGGATTCAAGAGACCCAGTACTTC.

The table lists this clonotype with a few counts. The chain couples TRBV20-1 to TRBJ2-7, with D hard to call. The germline gives CDR1 DFQATT, CDR2 SNEGSKA (reference sequence). CDR3 length: 13 amino acids. The V end lost 2 bases, the J end lost 2 bases, and 10 bases lay between the germline ends. The CDR3 DNA follows: TGCAGTGCTAGATCGGATGCTGCCTACGAGCAGTACTTC. Encoded protein: CSARSDAAYEQYF.

There are a few counts of this clonotype. The rearrangement uses TRBV16 and TRBJ1-3; no firm D call. This CDR3 contains 14 residues. Germline lookup yields CDR1 KGHSY and CDR2 FQNENV. Between the trimmed V and J ends, which lost 0 bases and 2 bases, there was a span of 5 bases. The CDR3 coding sequence is TGTGCCAGCAGCCAATCCCGAACTGGAAACACCATATATTTT. As protein: CASSQSRTGNTIYF.

The DNA for the CDR3 is TGTGCCAGTAGTCCCGGGACAGGGTTATTCGAGCAGTACTTC. It yields the protein CASSPGTGLFEQYF. V and J are TRBV19 and TRBJ2-5; 9 bases are shared with TRBD1. The J call may be incorrect, as the DNA end agrees better with TRBJ2-7. CDR1 and CDR2 (germline): LNHDA, SQIVND (reference sequence). The CDR3 spans 14 residues.

This sequence joins TRBV5-1 and TRBJ2-1, with 9 bases that match TRBD2. The length of the CDR3 is 15 residues. Trimming took 1 base from V and 6 from J; bases not matched to a gene: 5. Germline assignment: CDR1 SGHRS and CDR2 YFSETQ. The CDR3 sequence: CASSLLTSGFNEQFF. In DNA form, the CDR3 reads TGCGCCAGCAGCTTGTTGACTAGCGGATTCAATGAGCAGTTCTTC. Supplemented by reference TRBV5-1 and TRBJ2-1, the full variable domain reads KAGVTQTPRYLIKTRGQQVTLSCSPISGHRSVSWYQQTPGQGLQFLFEYFSETQRNKGNFPGRFSGRQFSNSRSEMNVSTLELGDSALYLCASSLLTSGFNEQFFGPGTRLTVL.

The V and J genes are TRBV9 and TRBJ2-6, with D hard to call. Germline values: CDR1 SGDLS, CDR2 YYNGEE. Trimming took off 0 bases at V and 4 bases at J, with 2 bases between the two ends. This CDR3 is 13 amino acids long. CDR3 in amino acids: CASSVEGANVLTF. As DNA, the CDR3 is TGTGCCAGCAGCGTAGAAGGGGCCAACGTCCTGACTTTC.

This chain uses TRBV20-1 with TRBJ2-5; D unresolved. CDR3 length: 13 amino acids. The germline CDR1 and CDR2 sequences are DFQATT and SNEGSKA (reference sequence). With 5 bases removed from V and 2 bases from J, the gap between germline ends came to 12 bases. The CDR3 region is CSAVNTEQETQYF. The DNA for the CDR3 is TGCAGTGCTGTAAATACAGAGCAAGAGACCCAGTACTTC.

This clonotype was recorded a few times. The chain uses TRBV5-1 and TRBJ2-3; TRBD1 might be the D (6 bases). Germline CDR1 reads SGHRS; CDR2 reads YFSETQ. The germline V and J ends were trimmed by 1 base and 3 bases, with 12 bases remaining between them. CDR3 length: 15 amino acids. CDR3 loop: CASSLFGGLTDTQYF. CDR3 sequence (DNA): TGCGCCAGCAGCTTGTTTGGGGGCCTGACAGATACGCAGTATTTT.

V usage is TRBV24-1 and J usage is TRBJ2-5; D remains unclear. The end of the DNA aligns better with TRBJ2-1, so the J call may be wrong. Germline CDR1 KGHDR, CDR2 SFDVKD. CDR3 length: 9 residues. CDR3 DNA: TGTGCCACCACTAATGAGCAGTTCTTC. It encodes CATTNEQFF.

The chain uses TRBV6-5 and TRBJ2-5; 8 bases are shared with TRBD1. CDR3 length: 14 amino acids. The V gene end was trimmed by 4 bases and the J gene end by 4 bases; junction bases not matched to a gene: 5. Per germline, CDR1 MNHEY and CDR2 SVGAGI. The DNA of the CDR3 is TGTGCCAGCAGTTCCAGGACAGGGCGAGAGACCCAGTACTTC. It yields the protein CASSSRTGRETQYF.

The CDR3 spells CASSYASGRLYEQYF. For the CDR3, the DNA is TGTGCCAGCAGTTATGCTAGCGGGAGACTCTACGAGCAGTACTTC. The genes are TRBV6-2 or TRBV6-3 and TRBJ2-7; 10 bases agree with TRBD2. CDR1 and CDR2 from the germline V gene are MNHEY and SVGEGT. V shed 3 bases, J shed 3 bases, and the junction held 5 bases outside the gene matches. The CDR3 totals 15 residues.

The genes are TRBV5-1 and TRBJ2-6; 9 bases match TRBD1. The CDR3 loop spans 17 amino acids. Per the germline V gene, CDR1 is SGHRS and CDR2 is YFSETQ. V lost 4 bases, J lost 2 bases, and 7 bases stayed unmatched. The CDR3 reads CASSQGQGAAGANVLTF. The CDR3 nucleotides are TGCGCCAGCAGCCAGGGACAGGGAGCTGCTGGGGCCAACGTCCTGACTTTC.